This T cell receptor (beta chain) was recorded in a study of molecular identifiers for immune sequencing clone quantification. Whole-study results and caveats: Clones carrying above 20 RNA copies accounted for over 99% of effector molecules, under 1% in naive cells.

Previously described methods and listed TCR primers were employed for the bulk TCR libraries. TCRdb reprocessed the PCR reads via MiXCR and lists one record per CDR3 protein. The data hold 400,000 to 600,000 distinct CDR3 sequences, with 20% to 25% observed a single time. This clonotype was seen repeatedly, ten times or more. Its specificity is not known. The clonotype was recovered from a human donor in good health. Some libraries in this study had Jurkat cell RNA spiked in. Sequencing input: naive CD8+ T cells from blood, with Jurkat cell RNA spiked in. Described subset: FACS-sorted CD8+CD4-CCR7+CD45RA+ naive T cells.

The CDR3 region is CASSQVRGRDEQYF. Here the CDR3 DNA reads TGCGCCAGCAGCCAAGTACGGGGGAGGGACGAGCAGTACTTC. The chain joins TRBV4-3 to TRBJ2-7; 7 bases line up with TRBD2. CDR3 length: 14 residues. CDR1 is LGHNA and CDR2 is YSLEER in the germline V gene. Trimming at V came to 1 base and at J to 5 bases, leaving 5 bases not matched to a gene.